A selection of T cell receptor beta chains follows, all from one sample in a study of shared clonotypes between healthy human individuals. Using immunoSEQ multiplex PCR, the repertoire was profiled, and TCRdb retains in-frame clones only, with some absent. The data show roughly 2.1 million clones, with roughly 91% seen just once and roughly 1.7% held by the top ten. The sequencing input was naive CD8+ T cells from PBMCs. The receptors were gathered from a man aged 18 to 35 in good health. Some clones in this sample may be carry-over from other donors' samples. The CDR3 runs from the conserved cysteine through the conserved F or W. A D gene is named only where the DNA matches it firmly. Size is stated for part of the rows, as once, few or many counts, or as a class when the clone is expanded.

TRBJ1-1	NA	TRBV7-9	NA	TGTGCCAGCAGTATCGGCAGGAACACTGAAGCTTTCTTT	CASSIGRNTEAFF
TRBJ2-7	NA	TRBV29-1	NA	TGCAGCGTATTGGACTGGGGCGAGCAGTACTTC	CSVLDWGEQYF
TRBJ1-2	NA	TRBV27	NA	TGTGCCAGCAGTTTTACAGGGAATTATGGCTACACCTTC	CASSFTGNYGYTF
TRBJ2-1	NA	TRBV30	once	TGTGCCTGGAGTGTAAGGTTAGCTGTTGAGCAGTTCTTC	CAWSVRLAVEQFF
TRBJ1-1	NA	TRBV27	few	TGTGCCAGCAGTCTATCAGGGGACACTGAAGCTTTCTTT	CASSLSGDTEAFF
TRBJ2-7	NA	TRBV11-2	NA	TGTGCCAGCAGCTCCCACGGACCGAGCTCCTACGAGCAGTACTTC	CASSSHGPSSYEQYF
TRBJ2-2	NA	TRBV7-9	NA	TGTGCCAGCAGCCCCCCAATGGGGCCCGGGGAGCTGTTTTTT	CASSPPMGPGELFF
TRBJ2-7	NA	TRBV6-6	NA	TGTGCCAGCAGTTACGGCGGCAGGTGGTACGAGCAGTACTTC	CASSYGGRWYEQYF
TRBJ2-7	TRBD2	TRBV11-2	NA	TGTGCCAGCAGCTTAGTAGATCCAGCGGGAGAATCTTACGAGCAGTACTTC	CASSLVDPAGESYEQYF
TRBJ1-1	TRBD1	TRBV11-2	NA	TGTGCCAGCAGCTTTAGCAGGGGGTTGAACACTGAAGCTTTCTTT	CASSFSRGLNTEAFF
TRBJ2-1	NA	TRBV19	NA	TGTGCCAGTAGTATTGCCTCGGGACTCGCGGGATCCTACAATGAGCAGTTCTTC	CASSIASGLAGSYNEQFF
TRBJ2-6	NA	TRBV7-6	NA	TGTGCCAGCAGCTTACAGGGTAGGGGAGCTGGGGCCAACGTCCTGACTTTC	CASSLQGRGAGANVLTF
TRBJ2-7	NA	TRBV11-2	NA	TGTGCCAGCAGCTTAGGCGCAGGGGGGTACGAGCAGTACTTC	CASSLGAGGYEQYF
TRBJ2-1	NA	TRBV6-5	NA	TGTGCCAGCAGTTACCTCAACAATGAGCAGTTCTTC	CASSYLNNEQFF
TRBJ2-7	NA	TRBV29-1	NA	TGCAGCGTTGAAGTTGAGCTAGCGTTTAGCTCCTACGAGCAGTACTTC	CSVEVELAFSSYEQYF
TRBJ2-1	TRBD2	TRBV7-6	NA	TGTGCCAGCAGCGTAACCACTAGCGGGGTCTCCTACAATGAGCAGTTCTTC	CASSVTTSGVSYNEQFF
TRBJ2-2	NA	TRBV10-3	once	TGTGCCATCAGTGAGGGGTTCACCGGGGAGCTGTTTTTT	CAISEGFTGELFF
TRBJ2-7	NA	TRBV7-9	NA	TGTGCCAGCAGCCTCGGAACTGAGTCTGCCGAGCAGTACTTC	CASSLGTESAEQYF
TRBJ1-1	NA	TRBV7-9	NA	TGTGCCAGCAGCTTAGCGGGAACGGGGAACACTGAAGCTTTCTTT	CASSLAGTGNTEAFF
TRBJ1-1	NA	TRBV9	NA	TGTGCCAGCAGCGTAGATACGGGATACACTGAAGCTTTCTTT	CASSVDTGYTEAFF
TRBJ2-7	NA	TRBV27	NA	TGTGCCAGCAGCCCAGGGACGGCCTACGAGCAGTACTTC	CASSPGTAYEQYF
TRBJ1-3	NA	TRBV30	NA	TGTGCCTGGAGACCCCGAGGGCCTGGAAACACCATATATTTT	CAWRPRGPGNTIYF
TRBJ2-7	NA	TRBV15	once	TGTGCCACCAGCTCTTCCCCCCTAGAGCAGTACTTC	CATSSSPLEQYF
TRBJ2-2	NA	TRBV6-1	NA	TGTGCCAGCAGTCAGAGCACCGGGGAGCTGTTTTTT	CASSQSTGELFF
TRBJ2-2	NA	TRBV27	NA	TGTGCCAGCAGTCCACATCCCACCGGGGAGCTGTTTTTT	CASSPHPTGELFF
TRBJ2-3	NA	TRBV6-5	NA	TGTGCCAGCAGTTACGGGGGAGGAACTAGCACAGATACGCAGTATTTT	CASSYGGGTSTDTQYF
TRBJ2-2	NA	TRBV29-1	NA	TGCAGCGTTGGTGGAGGGGACAGTTGGACCGGGGAGCTGTTTTTT	CSVGGGDSWTGELFF
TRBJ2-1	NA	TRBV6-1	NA	TGTGCCAGTAGTGAGATGGGGCTCGGATACAATGAGCAGTTCTTC	CASSEMGLGYNEQFF
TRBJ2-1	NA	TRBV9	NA	TGTGCCAGCACGTGGGGACGGGAGAGCTCCTACAATGAGCAGTTCTTC	CASTWGRESSYNEQFF
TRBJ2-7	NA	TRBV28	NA	TGTGCCAGCAGCCCTCGGGGACTGCCCCCCTACGAGCAGTACTTC	CASSPRGLPPYEQYF
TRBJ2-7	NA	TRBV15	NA	TGTGCCACCAGCAGAGAGGGGGCCACTGCCCGAGCCTACGAGCAGTACTTC	CATSREGATARAYEQYF
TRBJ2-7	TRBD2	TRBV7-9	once	TGTGCCAGCAGCCCGACGATCGCTAGCGGGATTTACGAGCAGTACTTC	CASSPTIASGIYEQYF
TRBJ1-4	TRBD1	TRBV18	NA	TGTGCCAGCTCACCCCGGGGGGACAGGAATGAAAAACTGTTTTTT	CASSPRGDRNEKLFF
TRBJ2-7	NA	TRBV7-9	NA	TGTGCCAGCAGCTTAGCACAGAACTACGAGCAGTACTTC	CASSLAQNYEQYF
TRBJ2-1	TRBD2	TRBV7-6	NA	TGTGCCAGCAGCACGACTAGCGGACCCTACAATGAGCAGTTCTTC	CASSTTSGPYNEQFF
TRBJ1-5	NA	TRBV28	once	TGTGCCAGCAGTCCTCTAGATGGGTTAGGTCAGCCCCAGCATTTT	CASSPLDGLGQPQHF
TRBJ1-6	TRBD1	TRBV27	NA	TGTGCCAGCAGTTTGGGGACAGGGCGTTCACCCCTCCACTTT	CASSLGTGRSPLHF
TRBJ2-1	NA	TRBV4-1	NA	TGCGCCAGCAGCCAAAATATCGCCGGACAGAGCTACAATGAGCAGTTCTTC	CASSQNIAGQSYNEQFF
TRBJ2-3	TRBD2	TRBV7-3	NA	TGTGCCAGCAGCAACCGGACTAGCGGGCCTAGCACAGATACGCAGTATTTT	CASSNRTSGPSTDTQYF
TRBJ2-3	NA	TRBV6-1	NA	TGTGCCAGCAGTGAAGTCTATTGGACGGAGACAGATACGCAGTATTTT	CASSEVYWTETDTQYF
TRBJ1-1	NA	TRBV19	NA	TGTGCCAGTACAGCGTACTACACTGAAGCTTTCTTT	CASTAYYTEAFF
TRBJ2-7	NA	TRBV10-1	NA	TGCGCCGGAATACCCGGGGGGCGGTTCTCCTACGAGCAGTACTTC	CAGIPGGRFSYEQYF
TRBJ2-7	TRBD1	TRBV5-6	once	TGTGCCAGCAGCTTAGGGGGACAGGGCATGGCCTACGAGCAGTACTTC	CASSLGGQGMAYEQYF
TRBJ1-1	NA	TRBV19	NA	TGTGCCAGTACCCATAGGGCTGTCGGCACTGAAGCTTTCTTT	CASTHRAVGTEAFF
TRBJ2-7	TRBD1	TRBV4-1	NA	TGCGCCAGCAGCCATCGCGGACAGGGAAGCTCCTACGAGCAGTACTTC	CASSHRGQGSSYEQYF
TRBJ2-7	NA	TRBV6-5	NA	TGTGCCAGCAGTTACTCGATTAGGCCGCAGAGCGAGCAGTACTTC	CASSYSIRPQSEQYF